This T cell receptor beta chain came from a study of immune characterization of retroperitoneal liposarcoma. Per germline, CDR1 MNHNS and CDR2 SASEGT. This CDR3 is 14 amino acids long. TCRdb called the PCR reads again in MiXCR, with one record for every CDR3 protein. This sample carries more than 9,000 distinct CDR3 sequences, 37% of them seen once, and the ten largest clones take 10%. This clonotype showed up many times. V gene TRBV6-1 combines with J gene TRBJ2-1; D is perhaps TRBD2 (7 bases). The J call may be incorrect, as the DNA end agrees better with TRBJ2-7. The receptor was isolated from a female donor with retroperitoneal liposarcoma. Sequencing was done on a sample of tumor tissue. The CDR3 sequence is CASSDRGASVKQYF. The CDR3, as DNA: TGTGCCAGCAGTGATCGGGGGGCCAGCGTTAAGCAGTACTTC.